Shown below are 20 T cell receptor beta chains from a single sample sequenced in a study of regulatory and conventional T cells in RAG deficiency. This table comes from immunoSEQ multiplex PCR, and its TCRdb copy is limited to in-frame clones, with some not included. The table records 5,500 to 8,500 clones, approximately 90% of them present only once. Genomic DNA came from blood regulatory T cells gated CD4+ CD25-high CD127-low. Separately, the same data were catalogued under a study of regulatory T cells. From that study: The PCR used 52 TRBV and 13 TRBJ primers.

The specimen sequenced was CD127- CD25+ CD4+ Tregs sorted from blood. The receptors come from a human donor in good health.

DNA for the CDR3: TGTGCCAGCAGCGTAGCCGTGAACACTGAAGCTTTCTTT. Its translation: CASSVAVNTEAFF. V and J are TRBV9 and TRBJ1-1; unclear D gene. V was pared by 0 bases and J by 0 bases, with 3 bases between. The CDR3 extends over 13 amino acids. Per the germline V gene, CDR1 is SGDLS and CDR2 is YYNGEE.

The rearrangement joins TRBV7-9 to TRBJ1-2; D is possibly TRBD1 (6 bases). The CDR3 is made up of 14 amino acids. The V end was cut by 3 bases, the J end by 4 bases, with 12 bases between. The germline gives CDR1 SEHNR, CDR2 FQNEAQ (reference sequence). The CDR3 DNA is TGTGCCAGCAGCTTTTTCGGGACATTCTATGGCTACACCTTC. Amino acid sequence: CASSFFGTFYGYTF.

J is TRBJ1-2 and V is TRBV9, with TRBD1 matching 7 bases. The CDR3 is made up of 14 amino acids. After removal of 3 bases from V and 4 bases from J, the junction contained 6 bases not matched to a gene. The V gene's germline CDR1 is SGDLS and CDR2 YYNGEE. The CDR3: CASSGRDSPYGYTF. As DNA, the CDR3 is TGTGCCAGCAGCGGGAGGGACAGCCCCTATGGCTACACCTTC. Full variable domain (outside the CDR3, taken from reference TRBV9 and TRBJ1-2): DSGVTQTPKHLITATGQRVTLRCSPRSGDLSVYWYQQSLDQGLQFLIQYYNGEERAKGNILERFSAQQFPDLHSELNLSSLELGDSALYFCASSGRDSPYGYTFGSGTRLTVV.

The chain combines TRBV6-5 with TRBJ1-5, with D possibly matching TRBD1 (6 bases). This CDR3 contains 15 residues. The V gene's germline CDR1 is MNHEY and CDR2 SVGAGI. Trimming pared 0 bases from V and 7 bases from J, leaving 13 bases between. The chain's CDR3 is CASSYSAGAGQPQHF. Written as DNA, the CDR3 is TGTGCCAGCAGTTACTCGGCAGGGGCCGGACAGCCCCAGCATTTT.

V usage is TRBV19 and J usage is TRBJ1-1; 8 nucleotides line up with TRBD1. CDR1 LNHDA and CDR2 SQIVND come from the germline V gene (reference sequence). V shed 4 bases and J 5 bases; nucleotides not matched to a gene: 3. CDR3 length: 13 amino acids. The CDR3 DNA reads as TGTGCCAGTAGTACAACAGGGGGGACTGAAGCTTTCTTT. Translated: CASSTTGGTEAFF.

J is TRBJ1-2 and V is TRBV6-1, with TRBD1 as a possible D gene (6 bases). V lost 6 bases to trimming and J lost 3 bases, with 11 bases between them. The CDR3 sequence is 13 residues long. CDR1 MNHNS and CDR2 SASEGT come from the germline V gene. CDR3 nucleotide sequence: TGTGCCAGCAGACACGGGACACACTATGGCTACACCTTC. Translating it yields CASRHGTHYGYTF.

The rearrangement links TRBV6-6 to TRBJ2-3; 9 positions agree with TRBD2. The CDR3 extends over 15 amino acids. The germline gives CDR1 MNHNY, CDR2 SVGAGI (reference sequence). V trimming: 5 bases; J trimming: 4 bases; junction bases outside the gene matches: 7. The CDR3 bases are TGTGCCAGCAGTGTAGCGGGGGTAGGCTCAGATACGCAGTATTTT. It codes for CASSVAGVGSDTQYF.

The chain is built from TRBV5-1 and TRBJ2-3; 9 bases match TRBD2. CDR1 is SGHRS and CDR2 is YFSETQ in the germline V gene. The trim removed 5 bases at V and 2 bases at J, leaving 12 bases unmatched. This CDR3 has 17 amino acids. CDR3 DNA sequence: TGCGCCAGCAGGCCGGCGCTAGCGGGGTCCTTCACAGATACGCAGTATTTT. Amino acid sequence: CASRPALAGSFTDTQYF.

The chain uses TRBV7-2 and TRBJ1-2; 9 nucleotides line up with TRBD1. The germline V gene encodes CDR1 SGHTA and CDR2 FQGNSA. Trimming took 5 bases from V and 6 from J; bases not matched to a gene: 4. This CDR3 contains 13 residues. CDR3 loop: CASSPGQGNGYTF. CDR3 in DNA: TGTGCCAGCAGCCCGGGACAGGGTAATGGCTACACCTTC.

The rearrangement links TRBV5-4 to TRBJ2-1; possibly TRBD2 for D (5 bases). Trimming took 4 bases from V and 8 from J, leaving 13 bases between them. Germline CDR1 and CDR2: SGHNT and YYREEE (reference sequence). This CDR3 region has 13 residues. CDR3: CASSPGEIDEQFF. CDR3 nucleotide sequence: TGTGCCAGCAGCCCTGGGGAGATCGATGAGCAGTTCTTC.

The rearrangement uses TRBV5-8 and TRBJ2-5; 7 nucleotides agree with TRBD2. Germline loops: CDR1 SGHTS, CDR2 YDEGEE. V trimming: 1 base; J trimming: 2 bases; junction bases outside the gene matches: 8. CDR3 size: 16 residues. The CDR3 DNA sequence: TGTGCCAGCAGCTTGTTGGGGAGCGGGGCACAAGAGACCCAGTACTTC. Translation gives CASSLLGSGAQETQYF.

CDR3 amino acids: CASSPRVAYGYTF. The CDR3 nucleotides read TGTGCCAGCAGTCCCAGGGTAGCCTATGGCTACACCTTC. This rearrangement joins TRBV2 to TRBJ1-2; D might be TRBD1 (5 bases). The germline gives CDR1 SNHLY, CDR2 FYNNEI. The ends were cut back, 5 bases at V and 4 bases at J, with 11 bases in the middle. The CDR3 consists of 13 residues.

The V gene is TRBV6-5, the J gene TRBJ2-7; TRBD2 is a possible D gene (5 bases). The CDR3 is made up of 13 amino acids. CDR1 is MNHEY, CDR2 SVGAGI, per germline. V was shortened by 7 bases and J by 2 bases, with 12 bases between the two germline ends. The CDR3 region is CASKGGVPYEQYF. The CDR3 nucleotides read TGTGCCAGCAAAGGAGGAGTACCCTACGAGCAGTACTTC.

The chain has TRBV9 and TRBJ2-5, with 13 bases lining up with TRBD2. V lost 0 bases to trimming and J lost 5 bases; unmatched junction nucleotides: 1. This CDR3 has 15 amino acids. CDR1 SGDLS and CDR2 YYNGEE come from the germline V gene. CDR3 residues: CASSVGTSGGETQYF. The CDR3 region has the DNA TGTGCCAGCAGCGTAGGGACTAGCGGGGGTGAGACCCAGTACTTC.

The V gene is TRBV4-3, the J gene TRBJ2-1; TRBD2 might be the D (6 bases). From germline, CDR1 is LGHNA and CDR2 YSLEER. The length of the CDR3 is 16 residues. V gave up 4 bases and J gave up 12 bases, with 25 bases separating them. The CDR3 DNA reads as TGCGCCAGCAGCCCGTCCGCTAACAGTATGTGGGGGGTGCAGTTCTTC. Translating gives CASSPSANSMWGVQFF.

The chain combines TRBV30 with TRBJ1-5; TRBD1 might be the D (5 bases). The V end lost 0 bases, the J end lost 0 bases, and 6 bases lay between the germline ends. CDR3 size: 14 residues. Germline assignment: CDR1 GTSNPN and CDR2 SVGIG (reference sequence). CDR3 loop: CAWSVTGSNQPQHF. The DNA of the CDR3 is TGTGCCTGGAGTGTAACAGGTAGCAATCAGCCCCAGCATTTT.

The CDR3 sequence is CASTQQPGHSYEQYF. Written as DNA, the CDR3 is TGCGCCAGCACCCAACAGCCGGGACATAGCTACGAGCAGTACTTC. The gene calls are TRBV5-1 and TRBJ2-7; tentatively, D is TRBD1 (6 bases). Trimming removed 6 bases from V and 3 bases from J, with 19 bases in between. Per germline, CDR1 SGHRS and CDR2 YFSETQ. The CDR3 contains 15 residues.

This chain links TRBV6-5 with TRBJ2-5; a weak D match, TRBD2 (5 bases). This CDR3 region has 13 residues. Trimming removed 9 bases from V and 5 bases from J, with 16 bases in between. Germline values: CDR1 MNHEY, CDR2 SVGAGI. The CDR3 protein is CASPPERRETQYF. For the CDR3, the DNA is TGTGCCAGTCCCCCCGAGAGGAGGGAGACCCAGTACTTC.

This clone was observed a handful of times. This CDR3 reads CASSVGGSRTGELFF. The CDR3, as DNA: TGTGCCAGCAGCGTAGGCGGGTCGAGAACCGGGGAGCTGTTTTTT. This chain joins TRBV9 and TRBJ2-2; possibly TRBD2 for D (5 bases). This CDR3 is 15 amino acids long. Trimming left V 0 bases short and J 5 bases short, with 11 bases between. Germline V gene sequence: CDR1 SGDLS, CDR2 YYNGEE. The full variable domain, in which reference TRBV9 and TRBJ2-2 provide the parts outside the CDR3, is DSGVTQTPKHLITATGQRVTLRCSPRSGDLSVYWYQQSLDQGLQFLIQYYNGEERAKGNILERFSAQQFPDLHSELNLSSLELGDSALYFCASSVGGSRTGELFFGEGSRLTVL.

The rearrangement uses TRBV30 and TRBJ2-2; TRBD1 matches at 11 bases. This CDR3 region has 15 residues. Germline V lookup: CDR1 GTSNPN, CDR2 SVGIG (reference sequence). V shed 5 bases and J 7 bases; nucleotides not matched to a gene: 9. The CDR3 region has the DNA TGTGCCTGGGTCCTCCGGGACAGGGGGAGCGGGGAGCTGTTTTTT. Translation gives CAWVLRDRGSGELFF.